Listed here are 27 T cell receptor beta chains from one sample, sequenced in a study of T cells in women clearing cervical HPV infection. Method: immunoSEQ multiplex PCR; TCRdb's copy keeps in-frame clones and lacks some. This sample's table has just over 20,000 clones. Sequences were obtained from blood buffy coat. The source is a woman between 18 and 69 years old with a cervical HPV16 infection that either progressed to CIN3+ or cleared (not recorded which).

As regards this clone: Coverage ceases 3 residues before the CDR3 finishes, and the germline J gene fills in the end. The chain carries TRBV6-2 or TRBV6-3 and TRBJ2-3, with a possible D match to TRBD1 (6 bases). Looked up from germline, CDR1 is MNHEY and CDR2 is SVGEGT. Between the trimmed V and J ends, which lost 5 bases and 4 bases, there was a span of 13 bases. The CDR3 extends over 14 amino acids. The sequenced part of the CDR3 DNA is TGTGCCAGCAGTCTGGGGGCGTCTTCAGATACG. It is translated as CASSLGASSDT. The full CDR3 sequence reads CASSLGASSDTQYF.

As for this clone: The read finishes 3 residues shy of the CDR3 end, and the germline J gene is used to complete it. The chain uses TRBV18 and TRBJ2-4, with TRBD1 identical over 9 bases. Germline V gene sequence: CDR1 KGHSH, CDR2 LQKENI. This CDR3 contains 13 residues. CDR3 amino acids: CASSETGGNGQYF. CDR3 DNA, as far as it was read: TGTGCCAGCTCGGAGACAGGGGGTAATGGT.

Regarding this clone: Read coverage stops 3 residues before the CDR3 terminus; the germline J gene supplies the remainder. The chain joins TRBV11-3 to TRBJ1-2; TRBD1 is a possible D gene (5 bases). The CDR3 sequence is 14 residues long. Germline CDR1 reads SGHNT; CDR2 reads YENEEA. V lost 3 bases, J lost 3 bases, and 11 bases lay in between. This CDR3 is CASSFDPGDYGYTF. The sequenced part of the CDR3 DNA is TGTGCCAGCAGCTTTGATCCGGGGGACTATGGC.

The CDR3 loop reads CAWATGNYGYTF. The DNA read from the CDR3 is TGTGCCTGGGCGACAGGGAACTATGGC. The V gene is TRBV30, the J gene TRBJ1-2; 7 nucleotides agree with TRBD1. The read ends 3 residues early relative to the CDR3; the germline J gene fills the gap. Germline-derived CDR1 and CDR2 are GTSNPN and SVGIG (reference sequence). This CDR3 spans 12 amino acids. The trim removed 5 bases at V and 2 bases at J, leaving 2 bases unmatched.

Concerning this clone itself: One end of the junction varies from germline; a read error may be responsible. The read ends 3 residues shy of where the CDR3 ends; the end is completed using the germline J gene. The chain couples TRBV7-7 to TRBJ2-2; perhaps TRBD1 as D (6 bases). Germline V CDR1 and CDR2: SSHAT, FNYEAQ (reference sequence). The CDR3 loop spans 13 amino acids. The DNA read from the CDR3 is TGTGCTAGCAGCTCTAACAGGGAGTCACCG. This codes for CASSSNRESP. The full CDR3 protein is CASSSNRESPLFF.

Comments on this clone: The CDR3 extends 3 residues past the end of the read, so its final part is completed from the germline J gene. The J gene is TRBJ1-2, the V gene TRBV28; D is possibly TRBD1 (6 bases). Trimming removed 6 bases at V and 6 bases at J, with 32 bases between. The CDR3 spans 19 residues. CDR1 MDHEN and CDR2 SYDVKM come from the germline V gene. The part of the CDR3 DNA that was read is TGTGCCAGCAGACAACCTAGGCGGGGGGCGAACGGAAGGATCAATGGC. Translation: CASRQPRRGANGRING. The full-length CDR3 reads as CASRQPRRGANGRINGYTF.

Remarks on this clone: The read falls 3 residues short of the CDR3 end, and the missing part is taken from the germline J gene. This chain uses TRBV5-1 with TRBJ2-2; D is undetermined. CDR1 and CDR2 from the germline V gene are SGHRS and YFSETQ. CDR3 length equals 16 residues. This CDR3 is CASSLAAVVGGSPLFF. Incomplete CDR3 DNA: TGCGCCAGCAGCTTGGCCGCGGTGGTAGGCGGTTCACCG.

The DNA read from the CDR3 is TGTGCCAGTGGCGGGGACAGTCCCTATAATTCACCC. It codes for CASGGDSPYNSP. From start to end, the CDR3 is CASGGDSPYNSPLHF. This sequence joins TRBV19 and TRBJ1-6; TRBD1 matches 7 bases. The read gets to within 3 residues of the CDR3 end, and the germline J gene fills in the rest. V shed 8 bases and J 2 bases; nucleotides not matched to a gene: 6. Germline CDR1 and CDR2: LNHDA and SQIVND (reference sequence). The CDR3 runs to 15 residues.

Comment on this clone: Read coverage stops 3 residues before the CDR3 terminus; the germline J gene supplies the remainder. V gene TRBV2 combines with J gene TRBJ2-1; D perhaps matches TRBD1 (6 bases). Germline CDR1 and CDR2: SNHLY and FYNNEI. The CDR3 totals 14 residues. Trimming shortened V by 2 bases and J by 7 bases, and 12 bases separated the two germline ends. The CDR3: CASSEQGGRNEQFF. The sequenced part of the CDR3 DNA is TGTGCCAGCAGTGAACAAGGGGGACGGAATGAG.

Of note for this clone: With the read ending 3 residues before the CDR3 end, the germline J gene is used to fill in that end. V gene TRBV19 combines with J gene TRBJ1-6; possible D gene TRBD1, 5 bases. Per the germline V gene, CDR1 is LNHDA and CDR2 is SQIVND (reference sequence). The V end was cut by 7 bases, the J end by 0 bases, with 13 bases between. The CDR3 covers 16 residues. This CDR3 reads CASKETDSSYNSPLHF. CDR3 DNA (partial): TGTGCCAGTAAGGAGACAGACAGCTCCTATAATTCACCC. The variable domain in full, with the rest retrieved from reference TRBV19 and TRBJ1-6, is DGGITQSPKYLFRKEGQNVTLSCEQNLNHDAMYWYRQDPGQGLRLIYYSQIVNDFQKGDIAEGYSVSREKKESFPLTVTSAQKNPTAFYLCASKETDSSYNSPLHFGNGTRLTVT.

This clone shows up as medium-sized (0.01 to 0.1%) by frequency. The sequenced part of the CDR3 DNA is TGCGCCAGCAGCTTGGAAGGGGGAGAAGAAAAA. Translation gives CASSLEGGEEK. The entire CDR3 protein is CASSLEGGEEKLFF. The chain couples TRBV5-1 to TRBJ1-4, with D possibly TRBD1 on 6 matching bases. The sequence runs out 3 residues before the end of the CDR3; the remainder is reconstructed from the germline J gene. The CDR3 covers 14 residues. Germline V gene data show CDR1 as SGHRS and CDR2 as YFSETQ. V dropped 0 bases and J dropped 8 bases, with 11 bases sitting between them.

As to this clone: The read comes to an end 3 residues before the CDR3 does, leaving the germline J gene to fill in the end. This rearrangement joins TRBV3-1 (or the pseudogene TRBV3-2) to TRBJ1-6; no reliable D call. Germline V gives CDR1 LGHDT, CDR2 YNNKEL (reference sequence). V was cut by 4 bases and J by 0 bases, with 13 bases left in between. The length of the CDR3 is 17 residues. The sequenced part of the CDR3 DNA is TGTGCCAGCAGCCCCCCACAACAGAGCTCCTATAATTCACCC. Protein product: CASSPPQQSSYNSP. The CDR3 in full is CASSPPQQSSYNSPLHF.

A word on this clone: The CDR3 end is not reached by the read, which stops 3 residues before it; the germline J gene fills it in. This chain uses TRBV29-1 with TRBJ2-7; weak D call: TRBD1 (6 bases). CDR3 length equals 13 residues. The ends were cut back, 2 bases at V and 2 bases at J, with 10 bases in the middle. Germline assignment: CDR1 SQVTM and CDR2 ANQGSEA. CDR3 protein: CSVEHRDPYEQYF. The sequenced part of the CDR3 DNA is TGCAGCGTTGAACACAGGGACCCCTACGAG.

About this clone: Read sequence stops 3 residues before the CDR3 end, and the germline J gene provides the missing end. The chain uses TRBV6-2 or TRBV6-3 and TRBJ2-3; D is unresolved. Germline V gives CDR1 MNHEY, CDR2 SVGEGT. This CDR3 is 13 amino acids long. The CDR3 here is CASSQYSNQPQYF. The DNA read from the CDR3 is TGTGCCAGCAGTCAGTATAGCAATCAGCCG.

Of note for this clone: One junction end does not reproduce the germline sequence, and a read error may be involved. The CDR3 end is not reached by the read, which stops 3 residues before it; the germline J gene fills it in. This sequence joins TRBV5-1 and TRBJ1-2; D gene unclear. CDR3 length: 12 amino acids. The V gene's germline CDR1 is SGHRS and CDR2 YFSETQ. The covered CDR3 bases are TGCGCCAGCAGCCCTCGGGGATATGAC. It specifies CASSPRGYD. The entire CDR3 reads CASSPRGYDYTF.

Notes on this clone: The CDR3 end lies 3 residues beyond the end of the read and is filled in from the germline J gene. The chain uses TRBV5-1 and TRBJ2-2; 7 nucleotides match TRBD1. The CDR3 extends over 16 amino acids. The germline V gene encodes CDR1 SGHRS and CDR2 YFSETQ. The J segment lost 3 bases and the V segment lost 0 bases, leaving 5 bases of the junction unmatched. CDR3 in amino acids: CASSLDHRGDTGELFF. The DNA read from the CDR3 is TGCGCCAGCAGCTTGGATCACAGGGGAGACACCGGGGAG.

This CDR3 is CASSGTGETQYF. The part of the CDR3 DNA that was read is TGTGCCAGCAGTGGGACAGGAGAGACG. The chain joins TRBV6-1 to TRBJ2-3; TRBD1 matches 7 bases. The read ends 3 residues before the CDR3 terminus; that terminus is restored from the germline J gene. Germline V gene lookup returns CDR1 MNHNS and CDR2 SASEGT. This CDR3 is 12 amino acids long.

Notes on this clone: One end of the junction fails to match germline, which may point to a read error. Read sequence stops 3 residues before the CDR3 end, and the germline J gene provides the missing end. Within the sample, other DNA sequences also encode this same CDR3. The V gene is TRBV7-6, the J gene TRBJ1-3; D might be TRBD1 (6 bases). Germline loops: CDR1 SGHVS, CDR2 FNYEAQ. The CDR3 sequence is 14 residues long. Incomplete CDR3 DNA: TGTGCCAGCAGCCTGGGCGGGGGCGAGAACACG. Translating it yields CASSLGGGENT. The CDR3 as a whole reads CASSLGGGENTIYF.

Concerning this clone: The observed sequence ends 3 residues before the CDR3 terminus, with the missing tail filled in from the germline J gene. The chain employs TRBV19 and TRBJ2-2; the D gene is possibly TRBD2 (5 bases). Trimming shortened V by 3 bases and J by 6 bases, and 11 bases separated the two germline ends. Germline CDR1 reads LNHDA; CDR2 reads SQIVND (reference sequence). CDR3 length: 14 residues. CDR3 loop: CASSIGRGAGELFF. CDR3 DNA (partial): TGTGCCAGTAGTATTGGTCGGGGAGCCGGGGAG.

About this clone: The read falls 3 residues short of the CDR3 end, and the missing part is taken from the germline J gene. This chain joins TRBV7-9 and TRBJ2-5, with a tentative D call TRBD2 (6 bases). The CDR3 loop spans 14 amino acids. Per germline, CDR1 SEHNR and CDR2 FQNEAQ (reference sequence). Incomplete CDR3 DNA: TGTGCCAGCAGCTGGGGGGACTCCACAGATACC. This codes for CASSWGDSTDT. The whole CDR3 region reads CASSWGDSTDTQYF.

To note about this clone: The CDR3 end is not reached by the read, which stops 3 residues before it; the germline J gene fills it in. V usage is TRBV4-2 and J usage is TRBJ2-5, with no clear D. The CDR3 runs 17 residues. Germline V gene lookup returns CDR1 LGHNA and CDR2 YNFKEQ. With 0 bases removed from V and 5 bases from J, the gap between germline ends came to 19 bases. The CDR3: CASSQETDISHRETQYF. Incomplete CDR3 DNA: TGTGCCAGCAGCCAAGAAACCGACATCTCCCATCGTGAGACC.

CDR3 bases read: TGTGCCAGCAGTGGGGGGACAGGCCTTATCGTTGGC. Translation gives CASSGGTGLIVG. The CDR3 in full is CASSGGTGLIVGYTF. The chain recombines TRBV6-1 with TRBJ1-2; 8 nucleotides line up with TRBD1. The CDR3 end lies 3 residues beyond the end of the read and is filled in from the germline J gene. Per the germline V gene, CDR1 is MNHNS and CDR2 is SASEGT. CDR3 length: 15 residues. After removal of 4 bases from V and 7 bases from J, the junction contained 11 bases not matched to a gene.

About this clone itself: One end of the junction varies from germline; a read error may be responsible. The read ends 3 residues before the CDR3 terminus; that terminus is restored from the germline J gene. This chain connects TRBV4-2 to TRBJ2-3; TRBD2 matches 16 bases. Germline CDR1 and CDR2: LGHNA and YNFKEQ. The CDR3 sequence is 17 residues long. The CDR3 loop is CASSQAGLAGGTDTQYF. CDR3 bases read: TGCGCCAGCAGCCAAGCGGGACTAGCGGGGGGGACAGATACG.

Points on this clone: The read halts 3 residues ahead of the CDR3 end, with the missing end drawn from the germline J gene. The V gene is TRBV12-3 or TRBV12-4, the J gene TRBJ2-5, with 8 bases fitting TRBD1. The CDR3 contains 14 residues. The V and J ends lost 1 base and 5 bases, in that order; junction bases with no gene match: 3. Incomplete CDR3 DNA: TGTGCCAGCAGTTTAGAAACAGGGGGGGAGACC. Translation: CASSLETGGET. The complete CDR3 reads CASSLETGGETQYF.

To note about this clone: The read ends 3 residues shy of where the CDR3 ends; the end is completed using the germline J gene. The V and J genes are TRBV18 and TRBJ1-1; 8 bases align to TRBD1. Germline V CDR1 and CDR2: KGHSH, LQKENI. V dropped 6 bases and J dropped 4; count of bases not matched to a gene: 7. This CDR3 contains 14 residues. The CDR3 protein is CASSRQTGGTEAFF. CDR3 DNA (partial): TGTGCCAGCTCGCGCCAAACAGGGGGCACTGAA.

A note on this clone: The read comes to an end 3 residues before the CDR3 does, leaving the germline J gene to fill in the end. V and J are TRBV7-9 and TRBJ1-2; D not certain. The germline CDR1 and CDR2 sequences are SEHNR and FQNEAQ (reference sequence). The CDR3 contains 11 residues. CDR3 region: CASSAVGDYTF. Incomplete CDR3 DNA: TGTGCCAGCAGTGCGGTGGGTGAC.

As to this clone: The CDR3 is cut off 3 residues early in the read; its end comes from the germline J gene. The rearrangement uses TRBV20-1 and TRBJ1-2; a possible D gene is TRBD1 (5 bases). The germline V gene encodes CDR1 DFQATT and CDR2 SNEGSKA (reference sequence). The CDR3 consists of 13 residues. The V gene lost 3 bases and the J gene lost 4 bases, with 12 bases spanning the gap. The CDR3 bases that were read are TGCAGTGCTAGCCGACAGCCCTCCTATGGC. As protein: CSASRQPSYG. The entire CDR3 reads CSASRQPSYGYTF.